The next 27 T cell receptor beta chains were all read from a single sample in a study of blood T cell repertoires in COVID-19. Using immunoSEQ multiplex PCR, the repertoire was profiled, and TCRdb retains in-frame clones only, with some absent. The sample consists of over 65,000 clones, around four fifths of them appearing once. The sequenced sample was peripheral blood. The source is an elderly man with active or convalescent COVID-19.

The chain links TRBV10-3 to TRBJ2-3; no reliable D call. Germline loops: CDR1 ENHRY, CDR2 SYGVKD. This CDR3 is 15 amino acids long. Trimming pared 3 bases from V and 3 bases from J, leaving 13 bases between. The CDR3 DNA sequence: TGTGCCATCAGTGACCTCGACACCGTGACAGATACGCAGTATTTT. As protein: CAISDLDTVTDTQYF.

The chain has TRBV6-6 and TRBJ1-4, with D possibly TRBD1 on 5 matching bases. V was trimmed by 6 bases and J by 8 bases, leaving 19 bases between them. This CDR3 region has 15 residues. CDR1 and CDR2 from the germline V gene are MNHNY and SVGAGI (reference sequence). CDR3 bases: TGTGCCAGCAGCCCAAATCGGGGGATCGTAGAAAAACTGTTTTTT. It is translated as CASSPNRGIVEKLFF.

The rearrangement joins TRBV11-3 to TRBJ1-4; no reliable D call. The CDR3 is made up of 15 amino acids. The V and J ends lost 5 bases and 10 bases respectively, with 20 bases between them. Germline CDR1 is SGHNT and CDR2 is YENEEA. For the CDR3, the DNA is TGTGCCAGCAGCCCCTCCCCCACGTTCTGGGCAAAACTGTTTTTT. It codes for CASSPSPTFWAKLFF.

The genes are TRBV3-1 (or the pseudogene TRBV3-2) and TRBJ1-4; D is possibly TRBD1 (6 bases). Trimming took off 0 bases at V and 8 bases at J, with 10 bases between the two ends. Germline values: CDR1 LGHDT, CDR2 YNNKEL (reference sequence). This CDR3 is built from 14 residues. CDR3: CASSQEPGVEKLFF. CDR3 DNA: TGTGCCAGCAGCCAAGAGCCAGGGGTGGAAAAACTGTTTTTT.

J is TRBJ2-2 and V is TRBV6-5; maybe TRBD1 (6 bases). V gave up 10 bases and J gave up 4 bases, with 19 bases separating them. This CDR3 region has 15 residues. Germline loops: CDR1 MNHEY, CDR2 SVGAGI. CDR3: CATTTSGQLTGELFF. CDR3 DNA sequence: TGTGCCACAACAACCTCGGGACAACTCACCGGGGAGCTGTTTTTT.

This chain links TRBV3-1 (or the pseudogene TRBV3-2) with TRBJ1-2; 8 nucleotides match TRBD1. This CDR3 has 15 amino acids. The V segment lost 0 bases and the J segment 8 bases; nucleotides outside the gene matches: 8. Germline V CDR1 and CDR2: LGHDT, YNNKEL (reference sequence). The CDR3 coding sequence is TGTGCCAGCAGCCAAGATCTTACAGGGGGTAGGGGCTACACCTTC. Protein: CASSQDLTGGRGYTF.

This rearrangement joins TRBV18 to TRBJ2-7; 8 bases match TRBD2. This CDR3 has 16 amino acids. With 3 bases clipped from V and 6 bases from J, the junction kept 13 bases outside the gene matches. From germline, CDR1 is KGHSH and CDR2 LQKENI. CDR3 sequence (DNA): TGTGCCAGCTCACCTACCTTAAGGGGACTAGGTGGCGAGCAGTACGTC. Its translation: CASSPTLRGLGGEQYV.

This chain uses TRBV6-6 with TRBJ1-2, with D perhaps matching TRBD1 (5 bases). Germline V gives CDR1 MNHNY, CDR2 SVGAGI (reference sequence). Trimming stripped 7 bases from V and 4 bases from J, with 13 bases between. The CDR3 extends over 13 amino acids. DNA for the CDR3: TGTGCCAGCACCAACAGGCAGCCCTATGGCTACACCTTC. Translated: CASTNRQPYGYTF.

This clone was observed a single time. The chain has TRBV27 and TRBJ2-5; D unresolved. Per germline, CDR1 MNHEY and CDR2 SMNVEV (reference sequence). Trimming removed 5 bases from V and 4 bases from J, with 14 bases in between. There are 14 residues in the CDR3. The CDR3 coding sequence is TGTGCCAGCAGTCCTTTGCGGTCCTCAGAGACCCAGTACTTC. This codes for CASSPLRSSETQYF.

The chain employs TRBV6-5 and TRBJ1-1; 7 bases align to TRBD1. V lost 2 bases, J lost 2 bases, and 5 bases stayed unmatched. CDR3 length equals 15 residues. The germline V gene encodes CDR1 MNHEY and CDR2 SVGAGI. The CDR3 nucleotides are TGTGCCAGCAGTTACAGGACAGGCTCAAACACTGAAGCTTTCTTT. Translation: CASSYRTGSNTEAFF.

The rearrangement uses TRBV5-1 and TRBJ2-1, with a possible D match to TRBD1 (6 bases). This CDR3 region has 14 residues. Trimming took 4 bases from V and 8 from J, leaving 16 bases between them. CDR1 is SGHRS, CDR2 YFSETQ, per germline. CDR3 nucleotides: TGCGCCAGCAGCCCAGGACAGCCTGTTGATGAGCAGTTCTTC. Its protein is CASSPGQPVDEQFF. The variable domain in full, completed from reference TRBV5-1 and TRBJ2-1, reads KAGVTQTPRYLIKTRGQQVTLSCSPISGHRSVSWYQQTPGQGLQFLFEYFSETQRNKGNFPGRFSGRQFSNSRSEMNVSTLELGDSALYLCASSPGQPVDEQFFGPGTRLTVL.

The rearrangement links TRBV9 to TRBJ2-6; D not certain. The V end was cut by 0 bases, the J end by 6 bases, with 7 bases between. CDR3 size: 14 residues. CDR1 and CDR2 from the germline V gene are SGDLS and YYNGEE. The CDR3, as DNA: TGTGCCAGCAGCGTAGATGTAGAGGCCAACGTCCTGACTTTC. Residues: CASSVDVEANVLTF.

This chain joins TRBV7-9 and TRBJ1-2; perhaps TRBD1 as D (5 bases). Germline assignment: CDR1 SEHNR and CDR2 FQNEAQ (reference sequence). The CDR3 extends over 13 amino acids. Trimming pared 5 bases from V and 8 bases from J, leaving 15 bases between. The CDR3 loop is CASSLGDTGGYTF. CDR3 nucleotides: TGTGCCAGCAGCCTAGGGGATACGGGGGGCTACACCTTC.

The J gene is TRBJ2-7, the V gene TRBV5-1; 8 nucleotides agree with TRBD2. The CDR3 length is 17 residues. Germline CDR1 and CDR2: SGHRS and YFSETQ. Trimming cost V 4 bases and J 6 bases; bases outside gene matches: 18. In nucleotides, the CDR3 is TGCGCCAGCAGCCTGACATGGACTAGCCCAAACCCCACCGAGCAGTACGTC. The encoded protein is CASSLTWTSPNPTEQYV.

This clone occurred once. The rearrangement joins TRBV7-9 to TRBJ2-7; D is unresolved. This CDR3 has 13 amino acids. V dropped 1 base and J dropped 3 bases, with 7 bases sitting between them. Germline V CDR1 and CDR2: SEHNR, FQNEAQ (reference sequence). The CDR3 loop is CASSLDSFYEQYV. As DNA, the CDR3 is TGTGCCAGCAGCTTAGATTCTTTCTACGAGCAGTACGTC.

CDR3 DNA sequence: TGTGCCAGCAGTTATGACACCGGACAGTTTAATTCACCCCTCCACTTT. Its translation: CASSYDTGQFNSPLHF. The genes are TRBV28 and TRBJ1-6, with a weak D call TRBD1 (6 bases). The V end was cut by 4 bases, the J end by 6 bases, with 16 bases between. Per germline, CDR1 MDHEN and CDR2 SYDVKM. The CDR3 is 16 residues long.

The V and J genes are TRBV11-2 and TRBJ1-5; possibly TRBD1 for D (5 bases). V was cut by 5 bases and J by 2 bases, with 10 bases left in between. Per the germline V gene, CDR1 is SGHAT and CDR2 is FQNNGV. The CDR3 consists of 14 residues. CDR3: CASSPSGGNQPQHF. CDR3 in DNA: TGTGCCAGCAGCCCATCGGGGGGCAATCAGCCCCAGCATTTT.

V and J are TRBV7-8 and TRBJ2-5; TRBD2 agrees at 7 bases. This CDR3 spans 14 amino acids. V was clipped by 5 bases and J by 5 bases; unmatched bases: 8. Germline CDR1 SGHVS, CDR2 FQNEAQ. CDR3 in amino acids: CASSLPRRGETQYF. CDR3 nucleotide sequence: TGTGCCAGCAGCCTTCCTCGGCGGGGGGAGACCCAGTACTTC.

This clone was found a few times. The V and J genes are TRBV28 and TRBJ2-1, with 9 bases lining up with TRBD2. The CDR3 is 20 amino acids. In germline, CDR1 is MDHEN, CDR2 SYDVKM. After removal of 5 bases from V and 0 bases from J, the junction contained 17 bases not matched to a gene. In DNA form, the CDR3 reads TGTGCCAGCAGTACCCGGAGGCTAGCGGGGCGCCCGAGCTCCTACAATGAGCAGTTCTTC. Translated, it gives CASSTRRLAGRPSSYNEQFF.

The chain is built from TRBV6-1 and TRBJ1-1; possibly TRBD1 for D (5 bases). In germline, CDR1 is MNHNS, CDR2 SASEGT. Deletions cut 3 bases from V and 3 bases from J, with 17 bases between. This CDR3 region has 16 residues. CDR3 amino acids: CASSDRNRIGYTEAFF. CDR3 DNA: TGTGCCAGCAGTGATCGAAACAGGATCGGGTACACTGAAGCTTTCTTT.

The rearrangement uses TRBV24-1 and TRBJ2-1; TRBD1 matches at 10 bases. Germline CDR1 KGHDR, CDR2 SFDVKD. The CDR3 has 14 amino acids. The J segment lost 5 bases and the V segment lost 9 bases, leaving 6 bases of the junction unmatched. The CDR3 DNA reads TGTGCCACCGCCGGACAGGGGGGGGACAATGAGCAGTTCTTC. It codes for CATAGQGGDNEQFF.

On this clone itself: A read error may be the cause here, since a much bigger clone is one base away. The gene calls are TRBV4-2 and TRBJ2-4; D is possibly TRBD2 (6 bases). Germline assignment: CDR1 LGHNA and CDR2 YNFKEQ. The CDR3 covers 17 residues. In DNA form, the CDR3 reads TGTGTCAGCAGCCCAAAACTAATGGGACTAGCCAAAAACATTCAGTACTTC. Translating gives CVSSPKLMGLAKNIQYF.

The chain combines TRBV5-1 with TRBJ2-3, with a tentative D call TRBD2 (5 bases). The CDR3 length is 15 residues. CDR1 and CDR2 (germline): SGHRS, YFSETQ. Trimming took off 6 bases at V and 2 bases at J, with 16 bases between the two ends. CDR3 nucleotides: TGCGCCAGCATCAAATCTGCGGGTAACACAGATACGCAGTATTTT. Its protein is CASIKSAGNTDTQYF.

V gene TRBV10-1 combines with J gene TRBJ2-7; perhaps TRBD1 as D (7 bases). The CDR3 sequence is 16 residues long. Germline CDR1 WNHNN, CDR2 SYGVQD (reference sequence). V lost 9 bases to trimming and J lost 0 bases, with 21 bases between them. In DNA form, the CDR3 reads TGCGCCAGGGGGACAGCCGGCATCGGGAGCTCCTACGAGCAGTACGTC. Its translation: CARGTAGIGSSYEQYV.

The rearrangement uses TRBV27 and TRBJ2-7; a possible D gene is TRBD2 (5 bases). Trimming took off 4 bases at V and 6 bases at J, with 22 bases between the two ends. Germline V CDR1 and CDR2: MNHEY, SMNVEV (reference sequence). The CDR3 covers 16 residues. The chain's CDR3 is CASSSSTSAGLGEQYV. The DNA of the CDR3 is TGTGCCAGCAGTTCCTCAACGTCCGCGGGCCTGGGCGAGCAGTACGTC.

This clone turned up a few times. This rearrangement joins TRBV5-6 to TRBJ1-2; 11 bases line up with TRBD1. In germline, CDR1 is SGHDT, CDR2 YYEEEE. The CDR3 loop spans 16 amino acids. Trimming cost V 0 bases and J 0 bases; bases outside gene matches: 1. Here the CDR3 reads CASSLGDRGSNYGYTF. Here the CDR3 DNA reads TGTGCCAGCAGCTTGGGGGACAGGGGGTCTAACTATGGCTACACCTTC.

The gene calls are TRBV24-1 and TRBJ1-2, with a tentative D call TRBD1 (5 bases). The CDR3 runs 12 residues. Trimming stripped 7 bases from V and 7 bases from J, with 12 bases between. CDR1 and CDR2 (germline): KGHDR, SFDVKD. The CDR3 bases are TGTGCCACCAGCGGACAAGGGTTTGGCTACACCTTC. Translated: CATSGQGFGYTF.